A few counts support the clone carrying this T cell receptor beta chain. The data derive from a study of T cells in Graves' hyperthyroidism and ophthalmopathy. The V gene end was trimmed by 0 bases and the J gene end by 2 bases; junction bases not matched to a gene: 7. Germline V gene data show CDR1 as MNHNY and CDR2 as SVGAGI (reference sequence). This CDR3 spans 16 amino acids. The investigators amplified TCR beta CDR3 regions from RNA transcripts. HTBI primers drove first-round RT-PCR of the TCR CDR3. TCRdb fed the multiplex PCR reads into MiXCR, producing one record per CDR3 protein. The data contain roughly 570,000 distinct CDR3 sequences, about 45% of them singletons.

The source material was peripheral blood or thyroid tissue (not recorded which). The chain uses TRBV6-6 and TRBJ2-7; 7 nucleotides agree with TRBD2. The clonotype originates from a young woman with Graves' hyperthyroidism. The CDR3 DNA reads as TGTGCCAGCAGTTACTCCGCCCTAGCGGTCCCCTACGAGCAGTACTTC. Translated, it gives CASSYSALAVPYEQYF.